This T cell receptor beta chain is drawn from a study of CD8+CD57+ T cells in acquired aplastic anemia. Study-level information: An average of 3.2 ug of DNA was obtained from sorted CD4+ and CD8+ cells.

This clonotype was observed a handful of times. An end of the junction differs from the germline gene, which may be a read error. Using genomic DNA as the template, TCR beta VDJ and CDR3 profiling was carried out. TCRdb re-derived calls from the reads in MiXCR, one entry per CDR3 protein. The repertoire includes about 470,000 distinct CDR3 sequences, around 30% of them detected once, and less than 0.85% sits in the top ten. The length of the CDR3 is 13 residues. Germline V CDR1 and CDR2: WNHNN, SYGVQD (reference sequence). Whoever was chosen for sequencing had shown CD8+CD57+ cell expansion by flow cytometry.

Material: sorted CD4+, CD8+, or CD8+CD57+ T cells (not recorded which) from PBMCs. V is TRBV10-1 and J is TRBJ2-7; no definite D call. The receptor was derived from a human donor with aplastic anemia. CDR3 in amino acids: CASSQAAVPEQYF. The CDR3 coding sequence is TGTGCCAGCAGCCAAGCAGCCGTCCCCGAGCAGTACTTC.